The 10 T cell receptor beta chains in this list originate from one sample, sequenced in a study of blood T cell repertoires in COVID-19. Using immunoSEQ multiplex PCR, the repertoire was profiled, and TCRdb retains in-frame clones only, with some absent. Among 72,000 or so clones listed, more than 80% were seen once. Sequenced sample: peripheral blood. Receptors were obtained from an elderly woman with active or convalescent COVID-19.

The chain combines TRBV3-1 (or the pseudogene TRBV3-2) with TRBJ2-5; no firm D call. Between the trimmed V and J ends, which lost 0 bases and 7 bases, there was a span of 18 bases. Germline V lookup: CDR1 LGHDT, CDR2 YNNKEL (reference sequence). This CDR3 comprises 16 residues. Here the CDR3 reads CASSQDIPRIDGTQYF. In DNA, the CDR3 is TGTGCCAGCAGCCAAGATATCCCTAGAATCGATGGGACCCAGTACTTC.

The V call is TRBV5-1, the J call TRBJ1-2; TRBD1 matches 7 bases. The CDR3 contains 13 residues. V was pared by 4 bases and J by 10 bases, with 10 bases of the junction left unmatched. Germline CDR1 is SGHRS and CDR2 is YFSETQ. The CDR3, as DNA: TGCGCCAGCAGCGCCACGGACAGGAGCTTCTACACCTTC. Protein sequence: CASSATDRSFYTF. Based on the CDR3 plus reference TRBV5-1 and TRBJ1-2, the full variable domain is KAGVTQTPRYLIKTRGQQVTLSCSPISGHRSVSWYQQTPGQGLQFLFEYFSETQRNKGNFPGRFSGRQFSNSRSEMNVSTLELGDSALYLCASSATDRSFYTFGSGTRLTVV.

The rearrangement uses TRBV7-8 and TRBJ2-1; the match to TRBD1 covers 9 bases. The trim removed 5 bases at V and 2 bases at J, leaving 13 bases unmatched. The CDR3 is made up of 18 amino acids. The germline V gene has CDR1 SGHVS and CDR2 FQNEAQ. CDR3 amino acids: CASSPYNRDRVPYNEQFF. The CDR3 DNA sequence: TGTGCCAGCAGCCCTTATAACCGGGACAGGGTACCCTACAATGAGCAGTTCTTC. Based on the CDR3 plus reference TRBV7-8 and TRBJ2-1, the full variable domain is GAGVSQSPRYKVAKRGQDVALRCDPISGHVSLFWYQQALGQGPEFLTYFQNEAQLDKSGLPSDRFFAERPEGSVSTLKIQRTQQEDSAVYLCASSPYNRDRVPYNEQFFGPGTRLTVL.

This chain links TRBV30 with TRBJ1-2; 12 bases are shared with TRBD1. The CDR3 spans 15 residues. The ends lost 1 base at V and 4 bases at J; junction bases unmatched: 4. Germline CDR1 is GTSNPN and CDR2 is SVGIG (reference sequence). The CDR3: CAWSGRDRGLYGYTF. As DNA, the CDR3 is TGTGCCTGGAGTGGCCGGGACAGGGGGCTCTATGGCTACACCTTC.

This chain connects TRBV11-1 to TRBJ1-1; TRBD1 matches 10 bases. Germline values: CDR1 SGHAT, CDR2 FQDESV (reference sequence). The CDR3 runs 18 residues. Unmatched junction bases numbered 8, after V lost 0 bases and J lost 1 base. CDR3 loop: CASSLALSGQGSNTEAFF. As DNA, the CDR3 is TGTGCCAGCAGCTTAGCGCTGTCGGGACAGGGGTCGAACACTGAAGCTTTCTTT.

This chain links TRBV7-2 with TRBJ1-1; maybe TRBD1 (5 bases). The CDR3 has 15 amino acids. CDR1 and CDR2 from the germline V gene are SGHTA and FQGNSA. The V end lost 5 bases, the J end lost 1 base, and 14 bases lay between the germline ends. The CDR3: CASSPLGVRNTEAFF. For the CDR3, the DNA is TGTGCCAGCAGCCCATTAGGGGTAAGGAACACTGAAGCTTTCTTT.

This clone came up once. The chain recombines TRBV19 with TRBJ1-5, with D perhaps TRBD1 (5 bases). CDR1 and CDR2 (germline): LNHDA, SQIVND (reference sequence). V was cut by 3 bases and J by 5 bases, with 14 bases left in between. The CDR3 has 15 residues. CDR3 loop: CASSIRDGGDQPQHF. In nucleotides, the CDR3 is TGTGCCAGTAGTATCCGGGACGGGGGGGATCAGCCCCAGCATTTT. Combining the CDR3 with reference TRBV19 and TRBJ1-5 gives the whole variable domain DGGITQSPKYLFRKEGQNVTLSCEQNLNHDAMYWYRQDPGQGLRLIYYSQIVNDFQKGDIAEGYSVSREKKESFPLTVTSAQKNPTAFYLCASSIRDGGDQPQHFGDGTRLSIL.

In this sample, this clone turned up a few times. This chain connects TRBV7-9 to TRBJ2-1; a possible D gene is TRBD1 (5 bases). Per germline, CDR1 SEHNR and CDR2 FQNEAQ (reference sequence). The CDR3 extends over 14 amino acids. Trimming left V 3 bases short and J 9 bases short, with 15 bases between. CDR3 bases: TGTGCCAGCAGCTTTGCAGGGCTAATTGGTGAGCAGTTCTTC. Its translation: CASSFAGLIGEQFF. The full variable domain, completed using reference TRBV7-9 and TRBJ2-1, is DTGVSQNPRHKITKRGQNVTFRCDPISEHNRLYWYRQTLGQGPEFLTYFQNEAQLEKSRLLSDRFSAERPKGSFSTLEIQRTEQGDSAMYLCASSFAGLIGEQFFGPGTRLTVL.

The CDR3 loop is CSARAGETQYF. The DNA for the CDR3 is TGCAGTGCTAGAGCCGGGGAGACCCAGTACTTC. This chain uses TRBV20-1 with TRBJ2-5; D is unclear. The ends were cut back, 1 base at V and 5 bases at J, with 5 bases in the middle. Germline V gene sequence: CDR1 DFQATT, CDR2 SNEGSKA (reference sequence). The CDR3 length is 11 residues.

The V gene is TRBV19, the J gene TRBJ1-1; D possibly corresponds to TRBD1 (6 bases). The CDR3 covers 16 residues. The V gene's germline CDR1 is LNHDA and CDR2 SQIVND (reference sequence). Between the trimmed V and J ends, which lost 0 bases and 0 bases, there was a span of 11 bases. CDR3: CASSIDRNRVNTEAFF. The CDR3 DNA is TGTGCCAGTAGTATAGATCGTAACAGGGTGAACACTGAAGCTTTCTTT. The entire variable domain, with the rest obtained from reference TRBV19 and TRBJ1-1, is as follows: DGGITQSPKYLFRKEGQNVTLSCEQNLNHDAMYWYRQDPGQGLRLIYYSQIVNDFQKGDIAEGYSVSREKKESFPLTVTSAQKNPTAFYLCASSIDRNRVNTEAFFGQGTRLTVV.